One and the same sample provided the 31 T cell receptor beta chains below, sequenced in a study of a mutant IDH1 vaccine in newly diagnosed glioma. The antigens of these receptors remain unknown. Documented time point: week 11, during vaccination. With topical imiquimod, each dose of the vaccine consisted of 300 ug of mutant IDH1 20-mer peptide. Assay: immunoSEQ multiplex PCR; the TCRdb copy retains only in-frame clones and omits some. Among around 31,000 clones, around 90% were seen once, and the ten largest hold more than 20%. The sequencing used PBMCs, collected from a glioma patient whose treatment included an IDH1 peptide vaccine. These receptors came from a man between 18 and 35 years old with glioma.

The J gene is TRBJ2-1, the V gene TRBV15; D might be TRBD2 (5 bases). V lost 5 bases to trimming and J lost 3 bases, with 20 bases between them. The CDR3 covers 17 residues. CDR1 is LNHNV and CDR2 is YYDKDF in the germline V gene (reference sequence). The CDR3 spells CATSSDPPGSFYNEQFF. The CDR3 DNA follows: TGTGCCACCAGCTCCGATCCCCCGGGAAGCTTCTACAATGAGCAGTTCTTC.

This clone was found once. This rearrangement joins TRBV6-5 to TRBJ1-2; 11 bases align to TRBD1. The germline V gene encodes CDR1 MNHEY and CDR2 SVGAGI. The CDR3 totals 13 residues. V lost 5 bases, J lost 6 bases, and 2 bases stayed unmatched. The CDR3 DNA sequence: TGTGCCAGCAGTATGGGACAGGGGGATGGCTACACCTTC. Amino acid sequence: CASSMGQGDGYTF.

The rearrangement joins TRBV7-9 to TRBJ2-7; D unclear. The germline V and J ends were trimmed by 5 bases and 1 base, with 15 bases remaining between them. There are 15 residues in the CDR3. Per germline, CDR1 SEHNR and CDR2 FQNEAQ (reference sequence). CDR3 DNA sequence: TGTGCCAGCAGCCCTCCCCTCGGCCTTTCCTACGAGCAGTACTTC. It translates to CASSPPLGLSYEQYF. The variable domain in full, with the rest retrieved from reference TRBV7-9 and TRBJ2-7, is DTGVSQNPRHKITKRGQNVTFRCDPISEHNRLYWYRQTLGQGPEFLTYFQNEAQLEKSRLLSDRFSAERPKGSFSTLEIQRTEQGDSAMYLCASSPPLGLSYEQYFGPGTRLTVT.

V and J are TRBV29-1 and TRBJ2-2, with TRBD1 matching 9 bases. There are 15 residues in the CDR3. Losses at the gene ends were 3 bases for V and 6 bases for J; bases not matched to a gene: 8. CDR1 SQVTM and CDR2 ANQGSEA come from the germline V gene. CDR3 sequence reads: CSVDGGTGRSGELFF. The CDR3 nucleotides are TGCAGCGTTGATGGGGGGACAGGGAGGTCCGGGGAGCTGTTTTTT.

This clone came up once. The chain has TRBV2 and TRBJ2-1, with 14 bases identical to TRBD2. There are 13 residues in the CDR3. Germline V lookup: CDR1 SNHLY, CDR2 FYNNEI. The ends lost 6 bases at V and 16 bases at J; junction bases unmatched: 8. CDR3 amino acids: CASRGLAGVYVFF. In DNA form, the CDR3 reads TGTGCCAGCAGGGGACTAGCGGGAGTCTACGTCTTCTTC.

The chain recombines TRBV9 with TRBJ1-2, with D possibly TRBD1 on 6 matching bases. With 3 bases removed from V and 5 bases from J, the gap between germline ends came to 14 bases. This CDR3 is built from 14 residues. Germline assignment: CDR1 SGDLS and CDR2 YYNGEE. The CDR3 loop is CASSASRTGYGYTF. CDR3 DNA sequence: TGTGCCAGCAGCGCCTCCCGAACAGGGTATGGCTACACCTTC.

This chain connects TRBV30 to TRBJ2-1, with D hard to call. Per germline, CDR1 GTSNPN and CDR2 SVGIG (reference sequence). The CDR3 length is 14 residues. V lost 3 bases and J 9 bases, leaving 18 bases between the germline ends. The CDR3 DNA sequence: TGTGCCTGGAGCCCCTCATGGTCCCTTCGTGAGCAGTTCTTC. Translated: CAWSPSWSLREQFF.

The chain joins TRBV4-1 to TRBJ2-2; no clear D gene. This CDR3 has 12 residues. Germline V gives CDR1 MGHRA, CDR2 YSYEKL. The V gene lost 3 bases and the J gene lost 6 bases, with 5 bases spanning the gap. CDR3 amino acids: CASSHRPGELFF. CDR3 bases: TGCGCCAGCAGCCACAGGCCCGGGGAGCTGTTTTTT.

V and J are TRBV6-1 and TRBJ1-2, with 8 bases aligning to TRBD1. V shed 8 bases and J 7 bases; nucleotides not matched to a gene: 9. Germline loops: CDR1 MNHNS, CDR2 SASEGT. This CDR3 has 13 amino acids. The CDR3 reads CASGGGTGGGYTF. CDR3 bases: TGTGCCAGCGGGGGCGGGACAGGTGGTGGCTACACCTTC.

The V and J genes are TRBV6-6 and TRBJ1-5; TRBD1 might be the D (5 bases). The V end lost 5 bases, the J end lost 2 bases, and 13 bases lay between the germline ends. The CDR3 contains 15 residues. The V gene's germline CDR1 is MNHNY and CDR2 SVGAGI (reference sequence). CDR3 nucleotide sequence: TGTGCCAGCAGTCCAGCCGTAGGGGGCAATCAGCCCCAGCATTTT. Translation gives CASSPAVGGNQPQHF.

This clone has just one count. V and J are TRBV5-4 and TRBJ1-1; D possibly corresponds to TRBD1 (6 bases). Germline lookup yields CDR1 SGHNT and CDR2 YYREEE (reference sequence). The V end was cut by 9 bases, the J end by 4 bases, with 19 bases between. CDR3 length: 14 amino acids. The CDR3 reads CATQGGGFGTEAFF. The CDR3 DNA is TGTGCCACTCAAGGGGGTGGATTCGGCACTGAAGCTTTCTTT.

The rearrangement links TRBV7-2 to TRBJ2-7, with TRBD1 matching over 8 bases. Germline lookup yields CDR1 SGHTA and CDR2 FQGNSA. V dropped 5 bases and J dropped 3; count of bases not matched to a gene: 6. The CDR3 is 14 amino acids. The CDR3 sequence: CASSHGQGLYEQYF. The DNA of the CDR3 is TGTGCCAGCAGCCACGGACAGGGCCTCTACGAGCAGTACTTC.

The V gene is TRBV2, the J gene TRBJ2-2; 10 bases align to TRBD1. This CDR3 region has 15 residues. J lost 5 bases, V lost 7 bases, and 7 bases had no gene match. The germline V gene has CDR1 SNHLY and CDR2 FYNNEI. The CDR3 DNA is TGTGCCAGCACCCGAGGGACAGGGGTTACCGGGGAGCTGTTTTTT. Translating it yields CASTRGTGVTGELFF.

The J gene is TRBJ1-4, the V gene TRBV6-5; D gene uncertain. The length of the CDR3 is 13 residues. Germline values: CDR1 MNHEY, CDR2 SVGAGI. V dropped 8 bases and J dropped 8 bases, with 15 bases sitting between them. As DNA, the CDR3 is TGTGCCAGCCGAGGGCTGCTAGGGGAAAAACTGTTTTTT. Protein product: CASRGLLGEKLFF.

The V and J genes are TRBV5-1 and TRBJ2-7; tentatively, D is TRBD1 (6 bases). From germline, CDR1 is SGHRS and CDR2 YFSETQ. V was cut by 3 bases and J by 0 bases, with 7 bases left in between. CDR3 size: 13 residues. This CDR3 reads CASSWDNSYEQYF. The CDR3 bases are TGCGCCAGCAGCTGGGACAACTCCTACGAGCAGTACTTC.

The V and J genes are TRBV7-2 and TRBJ2-7, with D uncertain. This CDR3 comprises 11 residues. Per germline, CDR1 SGHTA and CDR2 FQGNSA. Trimming shortened V by 5 bases and J by 6 bases, and 8 bases separated the two germline ends. CDR3 in amino acids: CASSPKGEQYF. The CDR3 region has the DNA TGTGCCAGCAGCCCGAAGGGCGAGCAGTACTTC.

The chain has TRBV4-1 and TRBJ2-7; D is possibly TRBD2 (5 bases). Germline V CDR1 and CDR2: MGHRA, YSYEKL. V was trimmed by 1 base and J by 2 bases, leaving 15 bases between them. CDR3 length: 16 amino acids. The CDR3 is CASSQGLSSSPYEQYF. The CDR3 DNA reads as TGCGCCAGCAGCCAAGGGCTCTCATCTAGCCCCTACGAGCAGTACTTC.

The chain carries TRBV29-1 and TRBJ1-1; 8 bases align to TRBD1. Germline assignment: CDR1 SQVTM and CDR2 ANQGSEA. The J segment lost 1 base and the V segment lost 4 bases, leaving 11 bases of the junction unmatched. The length of the CDR3 is 16 residues. DNA for the CDR3: TGCAGCGTTGCCCCCCGGCAGGGGGCGACGAACACTGAAGCTTTCTTT. This sequence encodes CSVAPRQGATNTEAFF.

Only one count was recorded for this clone. The V call is TRBV29-1, the J call TRBJ1-1; no clear D. V was shortened by 7 bases and J by 2 bases, with 14 bases between the two germline ends. CDR1 and CDR2 (germline): SQVTM, ANQGSEA. The CDR3 consists of 13 residues. The CDR3 loop reads CSAMWGTNTEAFF. The DNA for the CDR3 is TGCAGCGCCATGTGGGGAACCAACACTGAAGCTTTCTTT.

The V gene is TRBV5-1, the J gene TRBJ2-6, with D possibly matching TRBD2 (7 bases). Deletions cut 4 bases from V and 2 bases from J, with 16 bases between. Germline-derived CDR1 and CDR2 are SGHRS and YFSETQ. The CDR3 totals 17 residues. The CDR3 DNA reads as TGCGCCAGCAGCCCGCAATGGGGGGGCGCTGGGGCCAACGTCCTGACTTTC. This translates into CASSPQWGGAGANVLTF. The variable domain in full, completed from reference TRBV5-1 and TRBJ2-6, reads KAGVTQTPRYLIKTRGQQVTLSCSPISGHRSVSWYQQTPGQGLQFLFEYFSETQRNKGNFPGRFSGRQFSNSRSEMNVSTLELGDSALYLCASSPQWGGAGANVLTFGAGSRLTVL.

This chain links TRBV30 with TRBJ2-2; D call uncertain. Looked up from germline, CDR1 is GTSNPN and CDR2 is SVGIG (reference sequence). Trimming cost V 0 bases and J 0 bases, with 11 bases left between them. This CDR3 is 16 amino acids long. The CDR3 protein is CAWSVIGRANTGELFF. The CDR3 bases are TGTGCCTGGAGTGTAATTGGAAGGGCGAACACCGGGGAGCTGTTTTTT.

V usage is TRBV19 and J usage is TRBJ1-4; 10 bases are a match to TRBD1. Germline V gene data show CDR1 as LNHDA and CDR2 as SQIVND (reference sequence). The V and J ends lost 4 bases and 14 bases, in that order; junction bases with no gene match: 10. This CDR3 spans 14 amino acids. In DNA, the CDR3 is TGTGCCAGTAGTACGAGGACAGGGGGAATGCAGCTGTTTTTT. Translated, it gives CASSTRTGGMQLFF.

The chain couples TRBV9 to TRBJ1-2; possible D gene TRBD1, 6 bases. Trimming pared 4 bases from V and 11 bases from J, leaving 12 bases between. The CDR3 consists of 11 residues. Germline CDR1 reads SGDLS; CDR2 reads YYNGEE. CDR3 in amino acids: CASSTLDSYTF. The CDR3 nucleotides are TGTGCCAGCAGCACCTTGGACAGTTACACCTTC.

The chain joins TRBV4-1 to TRBJ1-1; tentative D call: TRBD1 (5 bases). The CDR3 contains 14 residues. Per the germline V gene, CDR1 is MGHRA and CDR2 is YSYEKL. Trimming cost V 4 bases and J 6 bases, with 15 bases left between them. The chain's CDR3 is CASSLEQGSPEAFF. The DNA of the CDR3 is TGCGCCAGCAGCCTCGAGCAGGGTAGCCCTGAAGCTTTCTTT.

The chain uses TRBV6-5 and TRBJ2-7, with D hard to call. The CDR3 is 14 residues long. Trimming cost V 6 bases and J 0 bases, with 12 bases left between them. Germline V gene data show CDR1 as MNHEY and CDR2 as SVGAGI. This CDR3 is CASSPSLFSYEQYF. The CDR3 nucleotides read TGTGCCAGCAGCCCCTCACTCTTCTCCTACGAGCAGTACTTC.

CDR3: CASSLAGGRSGQETQYF. As DNA, the CDR3 is TGCGCCAGCAGTCTCGCGGGGGGGAGGAGCGGCCAAGAGACCCAGTACTTC. The rearrangement links TRBV5-1 to TRBJ2-5; 9 bases are a match to TRBD2. The germline V gene encodes CDR1 SGHRS and CDR2 YFSETQ. The V segment lost 5 bases and the J segment 1 base; nucleotides outside the gene matches: 12. The CDR3 runs to 17 residues.

The chain combines TRBV30 with TRBJ1-3; a weak D match, TRBD1 (6 bases). Per germline, CDR1 GTSNPN and CDR2 SVGIG (reference sequence). Trimming took off 4 bases at V and 7 bases at J, with 14 bases between the two ends. CDR3 length equals 13 residues. The CDR3 DNA reads TGTGCCTGGAACCAGGACAGCTCGAACACCATATATTTT. Amino acids: CAWNQDSSNTIYF.

Here the CDR3 DNA reads TGCGCCAGCAGCGACCCAGGGGGCGCAGATACGCAGTATTTT. Its protein product is CASSDPGGADTQYF. The J gene is TRBJ2-3, the V gene TRBV5-1; 8 bases fit TRBD1. Trimming took 4 bases from V and 4 from J; bases not matched to a gene: 5. Looked up from germline, CDR1 is SGHRS and CDR2 is YFSETQ. This CDR3 spans 14 amino acids.

The V call is TRBV5-1, the J call TRBJ2-4; perhaps TRBD2 as D (6 bases). The V and J ends lost 3 bases and 8 bases respectively, with 15 bases between them. Germline V lookup: CDR1 SGHRS, CDR2 YFSETQ. This CDR3 region has 14 residues. CDR3 nucleotide sequence: TGCGCCAGCAGCTCTGACCGCCGGAGGGACATTCAGTACTTC. Its translation: CASSSDRRRDIQYF.

J is TRBJ1-1 and V is TRBV28, with D hard to call. V lost 6 bases and J 0 bases, leaving 8 bases between the germline ends. Germline assignment: CDR1 MDHEN and CDR2 SYDVKM. The CDR3 is 13 residues long. DNA of the CDR3: TGTGCCAGCAGGCATCAGGTGAACACTGAAGCTTTCTTT. Translating it yields CASRHQVNTEAFF.

The CDR3 bases are TGTGCCAGCAGCCAAGGATCTTGGTCCTTACTAGCGGGAGCAGAGACCCAGTACTTC. Translating it yields CASSQGSWSLLAGAETQYF. The chain combines TRBV14 with TRBJ2-5; 11 positions agree with TRBD2. The CDR3 runs 19 residues. J lost 4 bases, V lost 1 base, and 14 bases had no gene match. Germline lookup yields CDR1 SGHDN and CDR2 FVKESK.